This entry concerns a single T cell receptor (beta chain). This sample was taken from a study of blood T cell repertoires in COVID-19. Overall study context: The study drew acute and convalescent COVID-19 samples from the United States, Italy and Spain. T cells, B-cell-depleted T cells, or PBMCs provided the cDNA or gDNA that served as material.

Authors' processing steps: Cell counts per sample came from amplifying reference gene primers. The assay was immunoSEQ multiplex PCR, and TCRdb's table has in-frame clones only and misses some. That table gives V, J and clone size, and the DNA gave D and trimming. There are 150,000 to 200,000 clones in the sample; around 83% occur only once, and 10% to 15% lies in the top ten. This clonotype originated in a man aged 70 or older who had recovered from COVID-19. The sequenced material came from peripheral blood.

CDR3 protein: CASSIGGRGVEQFF. CDR3 coding DNA: TGTGCCAGTAGTATAGGAGGGAGGGGGGTTGAGCAGTTCTTC. The chain has TRBV19 and TRBJ2-1; D is possibly TRBD2 (7 bases). CDR1 is LNHDA, CDR2 SQIVND, per germline (reference sequence). V was clipped by 1 base and J by 9 bases, with 13 bases between them. The CDR3 extends over 14 amino acids.